This T cell receptor (beta chain) was identified during a study of blood T cell repertoires in COVID-19. Measured with immunoSEQ multiplex PCR; TCRdb has only the in-frame clones, and not every one. Here the sample spans 350,000 or so clones, approximately 90% being singletons. The CDR3 is made up of 15 amino acids. Trimming cost V 5 bases and J 6 bases; bases outside gene matches: 11. Germline values: CDR1 SGHNT, CDR2 YENEEA. The sequence derives from a woman aged 55-69 years with COVID-19, enrolled during active disease. The rearrangement uses TRBV11-3 and TRBJ1-1, with 8 bases identical to TRBD1. The source material was peripheral blood. The CDR3 sequence: CASSPSQGALAEAFF. The DNA for the CDR3 is TGTGCCAGCAGCCCGTCCCAGGGGGCGCTGGCTGAAGCTTTCTTT.